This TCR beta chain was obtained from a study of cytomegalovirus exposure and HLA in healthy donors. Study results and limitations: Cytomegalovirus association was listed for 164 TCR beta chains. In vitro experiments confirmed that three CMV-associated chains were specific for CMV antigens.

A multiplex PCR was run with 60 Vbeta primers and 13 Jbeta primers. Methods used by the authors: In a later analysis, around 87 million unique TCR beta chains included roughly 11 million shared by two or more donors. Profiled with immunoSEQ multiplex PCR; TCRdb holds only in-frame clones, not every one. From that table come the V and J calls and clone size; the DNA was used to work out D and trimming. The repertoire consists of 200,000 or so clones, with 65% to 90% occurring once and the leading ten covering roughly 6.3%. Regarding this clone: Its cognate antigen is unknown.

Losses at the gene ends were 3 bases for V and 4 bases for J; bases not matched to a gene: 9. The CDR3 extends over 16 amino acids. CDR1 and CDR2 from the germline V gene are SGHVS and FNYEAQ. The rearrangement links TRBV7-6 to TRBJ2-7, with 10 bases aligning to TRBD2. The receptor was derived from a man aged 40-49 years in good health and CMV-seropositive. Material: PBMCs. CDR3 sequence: CASSLGSGGAGYEQYF. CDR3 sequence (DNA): TGTGCCAGCAGCTTGGGGAGCGGGGGGGCAGGATACGAGCAGTACTTC.